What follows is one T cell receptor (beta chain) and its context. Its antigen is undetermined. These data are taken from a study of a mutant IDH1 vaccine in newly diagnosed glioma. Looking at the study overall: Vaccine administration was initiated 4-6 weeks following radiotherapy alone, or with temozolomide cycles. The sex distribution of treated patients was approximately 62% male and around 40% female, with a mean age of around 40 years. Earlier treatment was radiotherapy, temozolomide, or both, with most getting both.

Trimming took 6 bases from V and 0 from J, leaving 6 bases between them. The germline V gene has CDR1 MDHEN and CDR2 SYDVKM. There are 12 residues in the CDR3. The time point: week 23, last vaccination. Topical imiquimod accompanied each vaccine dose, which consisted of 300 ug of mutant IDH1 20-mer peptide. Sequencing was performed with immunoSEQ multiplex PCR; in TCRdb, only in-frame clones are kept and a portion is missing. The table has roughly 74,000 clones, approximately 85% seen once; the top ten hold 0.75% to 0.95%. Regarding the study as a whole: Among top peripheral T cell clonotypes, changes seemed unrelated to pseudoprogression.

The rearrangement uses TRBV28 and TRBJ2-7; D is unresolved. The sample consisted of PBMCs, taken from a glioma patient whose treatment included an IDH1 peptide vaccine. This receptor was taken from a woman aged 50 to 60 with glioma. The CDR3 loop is CASSTYSYEQYF. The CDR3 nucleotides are TGTGCCAGCAGCACTTACTCCTACGAGCAGTACTTC.